This T cell receptor beta chain was documented in a study of shared clonotypes between healthy human individuals. A split of CD4+ cells into CD45RA+ naive and CD45RA-negative memory subsets was performed. Trimming cost V 0 bases and J 6 bases, with 16 bases left between them. The CDR3 is 15 residues long. Germline CDR1 and CDR2: SGDLS and YYNGEE. Assay used: immunoSEQ multiplex PCR; TCRdb lists only in-frame clones, some missing. The sample has 2 million to 2.5 million clones, 92% seen once. V gene TRBV9 combines with J gene TRBJ2-7; D is uncertain. The clonotype comes from a man younger than 35 in good health. Some clones in this sample may be carry-over from other donors' samples. Sample: naive CD4+ T cells from PBMCs. Subset specified: CD45RA+ positively selected. The chain's CDR3 is CASSVAGGLVGEQYF. In nucleotides, the CDR3 is TGTGCCAGCAGCGTAGCGGGTGGATTGGTAGGCGAGCAGTACTTC.